These 29 T cell receptor beta chains were sequenced from one sample in a study of response to subunit inactivated influenza vaccine. TCRdb reprocessed the RT-PCR reads with MiXCR, giving one entry per CDR3 protein. The sample has hundreds of thousands of distinct CDR3 sequences, 14% seen once. Material: PBMCs from blood, obtained around 15 days before vaccination. All receptors come from a man aged 45-65 years who received an inactivated influenza vaccine.

The chain couples TRBV29-1 to TRBJ2-7; D may correspond to TRBD1 or TRBD2 (6 bases each). This CDR3 is 15 amino acids long. Germline V lookup: CDR1 SQVTM, CDR2 ANQGSEA. Trimming shortened V by 7 bases and J by 2 bases, and 21 bases separated the two germline ends. CDR3 sequence reads: CSGVVGGRVPYEQYF. CDR3 nucleotide sequence: TGCAGCGGTGTAGTGGGGGGCCGGGTTCCCTACGAGCAGTACTTC.

This clonotype was picked up a small number of times. This rearrangement joins TRBV12-3 or TRBV12-4 to TRBJ2-7; 8 nucleotides align to TRBD1. The CDR3 has 12 residues. After removal of 10 bases from V and 4 bases from J, the junction contained 6 bases not matched to a gene. In nucleotides, the CDR3 is TGTGCCACAAAAAGACAGGGGTACGAGCAGTACTTC. Protein sequence: CATKRQGYEQYF.

This chain connects TRBV6-5 to TRBJ2-2; D is uncertain. Germline values: CDR1 MNHEY, CDR2 SVGAGI. The CDR3 length is 17 residues. Trimming took off 2 bases at V and 0 bases at J, with 13 bases between the two ends. CDR3 coding DNA: TGTGCCAGCAGTTACCTGGTCGGCGGAGCGAACACCGGGGAGCTGTTTTTT. Encoded protein: CASSYLVGGANTGELFF.

This clonotype occurred a few times. V is TRBV9 and J is TRBJ2-5; 7 bases are a match to TRBD1. V shed 4 bases, J shed 0 bases, and the junction held 6 bases outside the gene matches. Germline V CDR1 and CDR2: SGDLS, YYNGEE. The CDR3 covers 15 residues. CDR3 region: CASSPGTVNQETQYF. In DNA form, the CDR3 reads TGTGCCAGCAGCCCTGGGACAGTGAACCAAGAGACCCAGTACTTC.

This clonotype was observed at least ten times. This chain uses TRBV6-1 with TRBJ2-1, with TRBD2 matching over 13 bases. Germline assignment: CDR1 MNHNS and CDR2 SASEGT. This CDR3 contains 15 residues. V was clipped by 7 bases and J by 9 bases; unmatched bases: 9. The CDR3 spells CASIKLAGGPGEQFF. The CDR3 coding sequence is TGTGCCAGCATAAAACTAGCGGGGGGGCCGGGTGAGCAGTTCTTC.

This clonotype was seen more than once but under ten times. J is TRBJ2-3 and V is TRBV7-8; 8 nucleotides agree with TRBD1. Germline lookup yields CDR1 SGHVS and CDR2 FQNEAQ. Trimming removed 6 bases from V and 4 bases from J; junction bases left unmatched: 12. The CDR3 has 16 residues. CDR3 coding DNA: TGTGCCAGCAGTGGAGGAACAGGGGGAATGGCAGATACGCAGTATTTT. Translating gives CASSGGTGGMADTQYF.

The chain employs TRBV7-9 and TRBJ2-2, with D perhaps TRBD1 or TRBD2 (5 bases each). Germline loops: CDR1 SEHNR, CDR2 FQNEAQ (reference sequence). The CDR3 runs to 15 residues. Trimming removed 3 bases from V and 5 bases from J, with 13 bases in between. The CDR3, as DNA: TGTGCCAGCAGCTTTCGGGACCCTATGACCGGGGAGCTGTTTTTT. Translation gives CASSFRDPMTGELFF.

This clonotype has only a few counts. The chain joins TRBV5-5 to TRBJ1-1; D possibly corresponds to TRBD1 (5 bases). Germline CDR1 is SGHKS and CDR2 is YYEKEE (reference sequence). V lost 6 bases and J lost 1, with 19 bases in between. This CDR3 region has 16 residues. The CDR3 loop reads CASNPRMGVGNTEAFF. The CDR3 DNA reads as TGTGCCAGCAACCCCCGGATGGGGGTGGGGAACACTGAAGCTTTCTTT.

The chain couples TRBV12-3 or TRBV12-4 to TRBJ2-7; no clear D. This CDR3 is 13 amino acids long. V lost 6 bases and J 0 bases, leaving 9 bases between the germline ends. The CDR3 is CASSKANSYEQYF. As DNA, the CDR3 is TGTGCCAGCAGCAAAGCCAACTCCTACGAGCAGTACTTC.

This clonotype has a count of ten or more. V usage is TRBV10-3 and J usage is TRBJ1-4; TRBD1 is a possible D gene (6 bases). This CDR3 is built from 19 residues. Trimming cost V 5 bases and J 7 bases, with 29 bases left between them. The germline CDR1 and CDR2 sequences are ENHRY and SYGVKD. CDR3 in amino acids: CAISPGGHLGLATSEKLFF. DNA for the CDR3: TGTGCCATCAGTCCTGGGGGGCATCTGGGGCTCGCGACTTCTGAAAAACTGTTTTTT.

Regarding this clonotype: A much larger clone differs from this one at a single base, so this may be a read error. V usage is TRBV5-1 and J usage is TRBJ1-1, with 9 bases fitting TRBD1. In germline, CDR1 is SGHRS, CDR2 YFSETQ. This CDR3 contains 17 residues. CDR3 DNA sequence: TGCGCCAGCAGCTTGTGGGACAGGGCTTGGAGGAACACTGAAGCTCTCTTT. It yields the protein CASSLWDRAWRNTEALF.

This clonotype was recorded a few times. This chain uses TRBV7-9 with TRBJ2-5; D is undetermined. There are 14 residues in the CDR3. V lost 2 bases to trimming and J lost 5 bases, with 12 bases between them. Germline V gene data show CDR1 as SEHNR and CDR2 as FQNEAQ (reference sequence). The CDR3 DNA reads as TGTGCCAGCAGCTTAATGGGGAATCGGGAGACCCAGTACTTC. Amino acids: CASSLMGNRETQYF.

This clonotype was seen at least ten times. The chain is built from TRBV29-1 and TRBJ2-7; TRBD2 aligns across 9 bases. Germline assignment: CDR1 SQVTM and CDR2 ANQGSEA. Trimming removed 2 bases from V and 0 bases from J; junction bases left unmatched: 8. CDR3 length equals 16 residues. The CDR3 DNA reads as TGCAGCGTTGAACGGCGGTCTAGCGGGAACTCCTACGAGCAGTACTTC. Amino acids: CSVERRSSGNSYEQYF.

The chain links TRBV11-1 to TRBJ1-4, with D unresolved. The length of the CDR3 is 18 residues. Deletions cut 0 bases from V and 1 base from J, with 15 bases between. Germline CDR1 reads SGHAT; CDR2 reads FQDESV (reference sequence). CDR3: CASSLAPRVEVTNEKLFF. The CDR3 DNA sequence: TGTGCCAGCAGCTTAGCCCCTAGGGTCGAGGTAACTAATGAAAAACTGTTTTTT.

The sample holds a few counts of this clonotype. J is TRBJ2-2 and V is TRBV12-3 or TRBV12-4; 9 positions agree with TRBD1. This CDR3 has 15 amino acids. With V trimmed by 3 bases and J by 5 bases, 4 bases remained unmatched. The CDR3 DNA sequence: TGTGCCAGCAGTTTCGCCGGGACAGGGACCGGGGAGCTGTTTTTT. As protein: CASSFAGTGTGELFF.

As concerns this clonotype: Germline is not matched at one junction end, which may reflect a read error. This chain joins TRBV29-1 and TRBJ2-7, with 10 bases fitting TRBD1. The CDR3 is 16 amino acids. CDR1 and CDR2 from the germline V gene are SQVTM and ANQGSEA. CDR3 protein: CSVEGTGEKNPYEQYF. Written as DNA, the CDR3 is TGCAGCGTCGAAGGGACAGGGGAGAAAAACCCCTACGAGCAGTACTTC.

This clonotype has more than one count but fewer than ten. The V call is TRBV5-1, the J call TRBJ2-1, with 9 bases matching TRBD1. V shed 3 bases, J shed 8 bases, and the junction held 9 bases outside the gene matches. CDR3 length: 15 residues. Germline lookup yields CDR1 SGHRS and CDR2 YFSETQ. The DNA of the CDR3 is TGCGCCAGCAGCTCGGGACAGGGTTCGCTCTATGAGCAGTTCTTC. The encoded protein is CASSSGQGSLYEQFF.

This clonotype was counted only a few times. The chain joins TRBV20-1 to TRBJ2-4, with TRBD1 as a possible D gene (6 bases). The germline V gene encodes CDR1 DFQATT and CDR2 SNEGSKA (reference sequence). V lost 5 bases and J lost 2, with 13 bases in between. The CDR3 is 14 amino acids. CDR3: CSASEGVPKNIQYF. Written as DNA, the CDR3 is TGCAGTGCTTCTGAGGGGGTTCCCAAAAACATTCAGTACTTC.

The V call is TRBV23-1, the J call TRBJ2-3; tentative D call: TRBD1 (6 bases). TRBV23-1 is reported as an ORF; its role is uncertain. The CDR3 extends over 15 amino acids. V lost 6 bases and J lost 1, with 14 bases in between. The CDR3 nucleotides read TGCGCCAGCAGAGAAGACAGGTCCCGCACAGATACGCAGTATTTT. This sequence encodes CASREDRSRTDTQYF.

This clonotype was seen more than once but under ten times. The CDR3 region is CASSPGIGTDTQYF. The CDR3 DNA is TGTGCCAGCTCACCAGGTATAGGGACAGATACGCAGTATTTT. The genes are TRBV18 and TRBJ2-3; the D is unclear. The ends were cut back, 2 bases at V and 3 bases at J, with 9 bases in the middle. Germline V lookup: CDR1 KGHSH, CDR2 LQKENI. The CDR3 has 14 amino acids. The complete variable domain, with remaining parts taken from reference TRBV18 and TRBJ2-3, reads NAGVMQNPRHLVRRRGQEARLRCSPMKGHSHVYWYRQLPEEGLKFMVYLQKENIIDESGMPKERFSAEFPKEGPSILRIQQVVRGDSAAYFCASSPGIGTDTQYFGPGTRLTVL.

The V gene is TRBV7-9, the J gene TRBJ2-1; 8 bases are a match to TRBD2. Trimming at V came to 5 bases and at J to 8 bases, leaving 11 bases not matched to a gene. Germline V lookup: CDR1 SEHNR, CDR2 FQNEAQ (reference sequence). The CDR3 has 15 residues. The CDR3 reads CASSPFGREADEQFF. CDR3 nucleotides: TGTGCCAGCAGCCCCTTCGGGCGGGAGGCCGATGAGCAGTTCTTC. Variable domain in full (rest from reference TRBV7-9 and TRBJ2-1): DTGVSQNPRHKITKRGQNVTFRCDPISEHNRLYWYRQTLGQGPEFLTYFQNEAQLEKSRLLSDRFSAERPKGSFSTLEIQRTEQGDSAMYLCASSPFGREADEQFFGPGTRLTVL.

The chain combines TRBV9 with TRBJ2-3; 14 bases map to TRBD2. Germline V gives CDR1 SGDLS, CDR2 YYNGEE. V lost 3 bases to trimming and J lost 4 bases; unmatched junction nucleotides: 16. This CDR3 region has 20 residues. The CDR3 loop reads CASSARGGTSGGGGADTQYF. Here the CDR3 DNA reads TGTGCCAGCAGCGCAAGAGGAGGGACTAGCGGGGGAGGAGGTGCAGATACGCAGTATTTT.

This clonotype was picked up a small number of times. V and J are TRBV20-1 and TRBJ2-2; 14 bases are shared with TRBD2. There are 15 residues in the CDR3. CDR1 and CDR2 from the germline V gene are DFQATT and SNEGSKA (reference sequence). Germline trimming cut 5 bases from V and 3 bases from J; bases unmatched to any gene: 2. The CDR3 is CSALGLAGDTGELFF. For the CDR3, the DNA is TGCAGTGCTTTGGGACTAGCGGGAGACACCGGGGAGCTGTTTTTT.

This clonotype was counted ten times or more. The V gene is TRBV29-1, the J gene TRBJ1-3, with 9 bases matching TRBD1. With V trimmed by 6 bases and J by 0 bases, 6 bases remained unmatched. The CDR3 totals 15 residues. Looked up from germline, CDR1 is SQVTM and CDR2 is ANQGSEA. This chain's CDR3 is CSVAGTGTSGNTIYF. CDR3 nucleotide sequence: TGCAGCGTGGCCGGGACAGGGACCTCTGGAAACACCATATATTTT. Full variable domain (missing parts from reference TRBV29-1 and TRBJ1-3): SAVISQKPSRDICQRGTSLTIQCQVDSQVTMMFWYRQQPGQSLTLIATANQGSEATYESGFVIDKFPISRPNLTFSTLTVSNMSPEDSSIYLCSVAGTGTSGNTIYFGEGSWLTVV.

This clonotype was seen repeatedly, ten times or more. J is TRBJ1-4 and V is TRBV4-3; 8 bases are shared with TRBD1. The CDR3 has 17 residues. V lost 3 bases, J lost 5 bases, and 11 bases stayed unmatched. Per the germline V gene, CDR1 is LGHNA and CDR2 is YSLEER. Here the CDR3 DNA reads TGCGCCAGCAGCCATCAAACGGGACAGGCGACGAATGAAAAACTGTTTTTT. Translation: CASSHQTGQATNEKLFF.

CDR3: CASSSIDSETYNEQFF. DNA for the CDR3: TGTGCCAGCAGTTCCATCGACAGTGAAACCTACAATGAGCAGTTCTTC. V usage is TRBV27 and J usage is TRBJ2-1; weak D call: TRBD1 (5 bases). The CDR3 is made up of 16 amino acids. Germline assignment: CDR1 MNHEY and CDR2 SMNVEV (reference sequence). V lost 4 bases, J lost 2 bases, and 15 bases lay in between.

The chain uses TRBV2 and TRBJ2-7, with 9 bases that match TRBD1. V was clipped by 5 bases and J by 2 bases; unmatched bases: 7. The CDR3 is 15 amino acids. CDR1 is SNHLY and CDR2 is FYNNEI in the germline V gene. The CDR3 reads CASSRGTGWPYEQYF. The DNA of the CDR3 is TGTGCCAGCAGTCGTGGGACAGGGTGGCCCTACGAGCAGTACTTC.

The chain joins TRBV20-1 to TRBJ1-4; no clear D gene. The CDR3 sequence is 13 residues long. Germline lookup yields CDR1 DFQATT and CDR2 SNEGSKA (reference sequence). V dropped 3 bases and J dropped 0 bases, with 5 bases sitting between them. The CDR3 bases are TGCAGTGCTAGGGCCCCAACTAATGAAAAACTGTTTTTT. Protein product: CSARAPTNEKLFF.

The V gene is TRBV12-3 or TRBV12-4, the J gene TRBJ2-1, with D unresolved. This CDR3 contains 15 residues. V dropped 6 bases and J dropped 2 bases, with 14 bases sitting between them. CDR3 residues: CASSPGPLTYNEQFF. CDR3 DNA: TGTGCCAGCAGCCCCGGGCCTTTGACCTACAATGAGCAGTTCTTC.